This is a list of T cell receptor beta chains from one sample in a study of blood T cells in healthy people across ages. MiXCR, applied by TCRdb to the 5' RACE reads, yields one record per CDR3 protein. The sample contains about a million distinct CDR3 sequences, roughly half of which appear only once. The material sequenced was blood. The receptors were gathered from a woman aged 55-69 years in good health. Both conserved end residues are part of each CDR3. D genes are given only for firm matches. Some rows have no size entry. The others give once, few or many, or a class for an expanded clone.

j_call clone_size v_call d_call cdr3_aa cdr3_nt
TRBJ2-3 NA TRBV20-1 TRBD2 CSAPSGSRSTDTQYF TGCAGTGCGCCTAGCGGGAGTCGAAGCACAGATACGCAGTATTTT
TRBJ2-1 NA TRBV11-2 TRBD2 CASSPRTSGNLNEQFF TGTGCCAGCAGCCCCCGGACTAGCGGGAACCTCAATGAGCAGTTCTTC
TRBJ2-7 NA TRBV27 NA CASSLDSQVGEQYF TGTGCCAGCAGTTTAGACTCTCAAGTGGGGGAGCAGTACTTC
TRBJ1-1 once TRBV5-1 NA CASSLIANTEAFF TGCGCCAGCAGCTTGATTGCGAACACTGAAGCTTTCTTT
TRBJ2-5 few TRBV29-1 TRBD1 CSARIGDRDETQYF TGCAGCGCTAGAATTGGGGACAGGGATGAGACCCAGTACTTC
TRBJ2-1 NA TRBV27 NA CASSTRREQFF TGTGCCAGCAGTACACGGCGTGAGCAGTTCTTC
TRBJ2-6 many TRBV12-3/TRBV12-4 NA CASSFGSGANVLTF TGTGCCAGCAGTTTCGGCTCTGGGGCCAACGTCCTGACTTTC
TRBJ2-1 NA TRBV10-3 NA CAISESGSSPSKFF TGTGCCATCAGTGAGTCAGGAAGTAGCCCCAGTAAGTTCTTC
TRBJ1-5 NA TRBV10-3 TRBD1 CAIRGQDDQPQHF TGTGCCATCAGGGGACAGGACGATCAGCCCCAGCATTTT
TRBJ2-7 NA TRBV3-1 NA CASSRSIGAGYGHREQYF TGTGCCAGCAGTCGAAGTATAGGAGCGGGCTATGGGCATCGCGAGCAGTACTTC
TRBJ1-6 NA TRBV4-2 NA CASSQSQASNSPLHF TGTGCCAGCAGCCAAAGCCAGGCCTCCAATTCACCCCTCCACTTT
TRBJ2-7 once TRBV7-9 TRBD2 CASSPRLAGGPSYNEQYF TGTGCCAGCAGCCCTCGACTAGCGGGAGGGCCGTCGTACAATGAGCAGTACTTC
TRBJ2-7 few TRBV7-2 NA CASSPGLASGEQYF TGTGCCAGCAGCCCGGGTCTAGCGTCGGGCGAGCAGTACTTC
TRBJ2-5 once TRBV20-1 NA CSARLDWGVVETQYF TGCAGTGCTAGACTGGACTGGGGGGTCGTGGAGACCCAGTACTTC
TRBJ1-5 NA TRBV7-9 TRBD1 CASVQGGNQPQHF TGTGCCAGCGTACAGGGGGGAAATCAGCCCCAGCATTTT
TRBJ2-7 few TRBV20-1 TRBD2 CSTTGTSGYEQYF TGCAGTACCACCGGGACTAGCGGCTACGAGCAGTACTTC
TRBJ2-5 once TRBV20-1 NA CSTLDSTSETQYF TGCAGTACTCTGGATTCGACCTCGGAGACCCAGTACTTC
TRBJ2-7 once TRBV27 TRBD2 CASSLKTGLAGGYEQYF TGCGCCAGCAGTTTAAAAACAGGACTAGCGGGGGGATACGAGCAGTACTTC
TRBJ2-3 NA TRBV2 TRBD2 CASSDGLAHTDTQYF TGTGCCAGCAGTGACGGACTAGCGCATACAGATACGCAGTATTTT
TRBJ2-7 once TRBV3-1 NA CASSQDRNRLNEQYF TGTGCCAGCAGCCAAGATCGGAACCGGCTTAATGAGCAGTACTTC
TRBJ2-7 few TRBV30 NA CAWIRTVPLYEQYF TGTGCCTGGATTCGGACAGTGCCCCTCTACGAGCAGTACTTC
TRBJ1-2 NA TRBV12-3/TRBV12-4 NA CASRTWGYGYTF TGTGCCAGCAGGACTTGGGGCTATGGCTACACCTTC
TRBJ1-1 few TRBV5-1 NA CASSLVTGGNTEAFF TGCGCCAGCAGCTTGGTGACAGGTGGAAACACTGAAGCTTTCTTT